The 16 T cell receptor beta chains below come from one sample, sequenced in a study of cytomegalovirus exposure and HLA in healthy donors. PCR amplification relied on 60 Vbeta primers (plus 13 Jbeta primers). Here immunoSEQ multiplex PCR was the method, and the copy in TCRdb shows in-frame clones only, minus some. The table lists around 130,000 clones, roughly four fifths of them singletons. What was sequenced was PBMCs. These receptor sequences come from a boy between 2 and 10 years old in good health and CMV-seronegative.

The rearrangement links TRBV7-2 to TRBJ2-5; D perhaps matches TRBD2 (6 bases). With 2 bases removed from V and 5 bases from J, the gap between germline ends came to 9 bases. The CDR3 is 13 amino acids. Germline V lookup: CDR1 SGHTA, CDR2 FQGNSA. The chain's CDR3 is CASSLPEGETQYF. DNA of the CDR3: TGTGCCAGCAGCTTACCGGAGGGGGAGACCCAGTACTTC.

V and J are TRBV4-2 and TRBJ2-2, with 10 bases aligning to TRBD1. The CDR3 is 16 amino acids. Germline lookup yields CDR1 LGHNA and CDR2 YNFKEQ. V shed 4 bases, J shed 7 bases, and the junction held 9 bases outside the gene matches. In DNA form, the CDR3 reads TGTGCCAGCAGCCTCGACAGGGGGCGGTATTTCGGGGAGCTGTTTTTT. Translating gives CASSLDRGRYFGELFF.

This clone showed up just once. The chain links TRBV19 to TRBJ1-3; perhaps TRBD1 as D (6 bases). CDR3 length: 15 amino acids. The V and J ends lost 2 bases and 0 bases respectively, with 8 bases between them. In germline, CDR1 is LNHDA, CDR2 SQIVND (reference sequence). The CDR3 region is CASSIRTASGNTIYF. The CDR3 DNA is TGTGCCAGTAGTATAAGGACAGCCTCTGGAAACACCATATATTTT.

The V call is TRBV13, the J call TRBJ2-1; TRBD2 agrees at 11 bases. CDR3 length: 16 residues. The germline V gene encodes CDR1 PRHDT and CDR2 FYEKMQ (reference sequence). J was trimmed by 3 bases and V by 5 bases; bases with no gene match: 6. The DNA of the CDR3 is TGTGCCAGCAGCGCCCGGACTAGCGGGCGCTACAATGAGCAGTTCTTC. This sequence encodes CASSARTSGRYNEQFF.

The chain couples TRBV5-4 to TRBJ1-1; 7 nucleotides match TRBD1. The CDR3 covers 15 residues. V gave up 0 bases and J gave up 3 bases; unmatched junction bases: 5. The germline V gene encodes CDR1 SGHNT and CDR2 YYREEE (reference sequence). CDR3 nucleotide sequence: TGTGCCAGCAGCTTGGCCGGCAGGGGGGACACTGAAGCTTTCTTT. Translating gives CASSLAGRGDTEAFF.

CDR3 residues: CASSQEGSSGSYNEQFF. The CDR3 DNA reads TGCGCCAGCAGCCAAGAGGGCTCTAGCGGATCCTACAATGAGCAGTTCTTC. The chain uses TRBV4-3 and TRBJ2-1; 7 nucleotides line up with TRBD2. This CDR3 is built from 17 residues. V dropped 0 bases and J dropped 1; count of bases not matched to a gene: 6. The V gene's germline CDR1 is LGHNA and CDR2 YSLEER.

The gene calls are TRBV2 and TRBJ1-3; D is undetermined. Germline CDR1 SNHLY, CDR2 FYNNEI. Trimming shortened V by 5 bases and J by 0 bases, and 14 bases separated the two germline ends. The CDR3 runs 16 residues. Here the CDR3 reads CASSREKIRSGNTIYF. The CDR3 nucleotides read TGTGCCAGCAGTCGAGAGAAGATCCGCTCTGGAAACACCATATATTTT. Looking up the rest from reference TRBV2 and TRBJ1-3 gives the full variable domain: EPEVTQTPSHQVTQMGQEVILRCVPISNHLYFYWYRQILGQKVEFLVSFYNNEISEKSEIFDDQFSVERPDGSNFTLKIRSTKLEDSAMYFCASSREKIRSGNTIYFGEGSWLTVV.

V usage is TRBV19 and J usage is TRBJ1-3; D possibly corresponds to TRBD1 (5 bases). V gave up 3 bases and J gave up 12 bases, with 18 bases separating them. The CDR3 contains 14 residues. Germline CDR1 is LNHDA and CDR2 is SQIVND (reference sequence). This CDR3 is CASSIGTTWSGIYF. The CDR3 region has the DNA TGTGCCAGTAGTATCGGGACTACCTGGAGTGGCATATATTTT.

The genes are TRBV6-5 and TRBJ2-2; D remains ambiguous. The CDR3 contains 15 residues. Germline V lookup: CDR1 MNHEY, CDR2 SVGAGI. V was clipped by 2 bases and J by 6 bases, with 13 bases between them. The CDR3 coding sequence is TGTGCCAGCAGTTACCAATTAAGAGGAGCCGGGGAGCTGTTTTTT. Translation gives CASSYQLRGAGELFF.

The CDR3 is CASSLGAGEGYGYTF. CDR3 DNA sequence: TGTGCCAGCAGTTTAGGGGCGGGGGAGGGCTATGGCTACACCTTC. This chain connects TRBV27 to TRBJ1-2; the D gene is possibly TRBD1 (5 bases). The V gene's germline CDR1 is MNHEY and CDR2 SMNVEV (reference sequence). V gave up 2 bases and J gave up 4 bases, with 14 bases separating them. This CDR3 is built from 15 residues.

This clone was counted only a few times. The V gene is TRBV19, the J gene TRBJ1-5; TRBD1 might be the D (5 bases). The CDR3 runs to 14 residues. Germline V CDR1 and CDR2: LNHDA, SQIVND (reference sequence). The V end lost 3 bases, the J end lost 1 base, and 7 bases lay between the germline ends. CDR3: CASSMGGSNQPQHF. CDR3 sequence (DNA): TGTGCCAGTAGTATGGGGGGGAGCAATCAGCCCCAGCATTTT.

The J gene is TRBJ1-2, the V gene TRBV27; the match to TRBD1 covers 7 bases. CDR1 and CDR2 from the germline V gene are MNHEY and SMNVEV (reference sequence). The CDR3 sequence is 15 residues long. V shed 0 bases, J shed 7 bases, and the junction held 8 bases outside the gene matches. The CDR3 DNA follows: TGTGCCAGCAGTTTATCGCGTGCAGGGGGGAGTGGCTACACCTTC. Protein product: CASSLSRAGGSGYTF.

The chain combines TRBV6-1 with TRBJ1-4; perhaps TRBD1 as D (6 bases). V lost 7 bases and J 0 bases, leaving 9 bases between the germline ends. CDR3 size: 14 residues. The V gene's germline CDR1 is MNHNS and CDR2 SASEGT. As DNA, the CDR3 is TGTGCCAGCACTACAGGGACAACTAATGAAAAACTGTTTTTT. As protein: CASTTGTTNEKLFF.

V and J are TRBV7-9 and TRBJ2-7; 12 nucleotides agree with TRBD1. V trimming: 6 bases; J trimming: 5 bases; junction bases outside the gene matches: 5. The CDR3 runs 14 residues. Germline loops: CDR1 SEHNR, CDR2 FQNEAQ (reference sequence). The DNA of the CDR3 is TGTGCCAGCAGTTCCGGGACAGGGGGCGACGAGCAGTACTTC. Its protein product is CASSSGTGGDEQYF.

This clone is a singleton in its sample. This chain connects TRBV6-4 to TRBJ2-3; 7 bases fit TRBD2. This CDR3 spans 15 amino acids. V shed 0 bases and J 5 bases; nucleotides not matched to a gene: 5. Germline V CDR1 and CDR2: MRHNA, SNTAGT. This CDR3 reads CASSDSPGGRDTQYF. DNA of the CDR3: TGTGCCAGCAGTGACTCCCCGGGAGGAAGAGATACGCAGTATTTT.

Regarding this clone: At one of its ends the junction is not consistent with the germline gene, which may arise from a read error. CDR3 DNA sequence: TGTGCCAGCAGGGAGGGACAGGGTGGCGGGGGGCTGTTTTTT. It translates to CASREGQGGGGLFF. The rearrangement links TRBV6-5 to TRBJ2-2; 9 bases match TRBD1. Germline CDR1 reads MNHEY; CDR2 reads SVGAGI. The CDR3 covers 14 residues.